Reported below is one T cell receptor (beta chain). Antigen unknown. cDNA carried unique molecular identifiers, and a universal primer site was added by template switching. TCRdb itself ran the 5' RACE reads through MiXCR, one entry per CDR3 protein. The data contain hundreds of thousands of distinct CDR3 sequences, about 20% of them singletons. The data stem from a study of identical twins. Study-wide findings and caveats: In monozygotic twins, models underestimated the sharing of out-of-frame TCR alpha.

Trimming took off 4 bases at V and 0 bases at J, with 16 bases between the two ends. The CDR3 runs to 17 residues. Germline V CDR1 and CDR2: SGHVS, FNYEAQ. These records were also assigned to another study, of T cells expressing NK-cell markers. From that paper: The sequencing cohort of eight donors included seven HCMV-seropositive individuals and one seronegative individual.

Sequencing input: PBMCs. V usage is TRBV7-6 and J usage is TRBJ2-1; D gene ambiguous. The receptor comes from a woman aged 18 to 35 in good health. As DNA, the CDR3 is TGTGCCAGCAGCTACCCCATAATCCGGAGCTCCTACAATGAGCAGTTCTTC. As protein: CASSYPIIRSSYNEQFF.